These 16 T cell receptor beta chains share one sample of origin, sequenced in a study of PD-1 blockade in classical Hodgkin lymphoma. Measured with immunoSEQ multiplex PCR; TCRdb has only the in-frame clones, and not every one. The data show more than 10,000 clones, with about four fifths seen just once and more than 0.85% held by the top ten. Time point: cycle 4 day 1 (C4D1), after about 6 weeks of nivolumab. Autologous stem cell transplantation was followed by relapse in every patient, and brentuximab vedotin exposure varied. By magnetic negative selection, CD4+ T cells were purified from thawed PBMCs. This specimen consisted of CD4+ T cells from blood, obtained before the fourth cycle of nivolumab. The source of these receptors is a human donor with classical Hodgkin lymphoma.

This chain uses TRBV2 with TRBJ1-4; TRBD1 matches at 10 bases. This CDR3 has 13 residues. Trimming cost V 11 bases and J 7 bases; bases outside gene matches: 7. Germline V gene lookup returns CDR1 SNHLY and CDR2 FYNNEI. CDR3 region: CAGVGDRGEKLFF. The CDR3 DNA is TGTGCCGGCGTGGGGGACAGGGGTGAAAAACTGTTTTTT.

The rearrangement links TRBV14 to TRBJ1-4; tentatively, D is TRBD1 (6 bases). Germline V CDR1 and CDR2: SGHDN, FVKESK. The CDR3 length is 12 residues. The ends were cut back, 5 bases at V and 10 bases at J, with 11 bases in the middle. CDR3 sequence: CASSSGGRKLFF. In DNA form, the CDR3 reads TGTGCCAGCAGCAGCGGGGGCCGAAAACTGTTTTTT.

This chain links TRBV11-3 with TRBJ1-3, with D perhaps matching TRBD1 (5 bases). CDR3 length: 14 residues. Per the germline V gene, CDR1 is SGHNT and CDR2 is YENEEA. Trimming removed 8 bases from V and 6 bases from J, with 17 bases in between. The CDR3 sequence is CASHKSGTANTIYF. CDR3 DNA: TGTGCCAGCCATAAATCCGGGACGGCAAACACCATATATTTT.

The genes are TRBV18 and TRBJ1-6, with D maybe TRBD1 (6 bases). CDR1 and CDR2 from the germline V gene are KGHSH and LQKENI. V gave up 6 bases and J gave up 7 bases, with 13 bases separating them. The CDR3 runs to 14 residues. The CDR3 DNA sequence: TGTGCCAGCTCCTCGGGGGCCGAGAATTCACCCCTCCACTTT. This codes for CASSSGAENSPLHF.

Notes on this clone: The junction departs from the called germline gene at one end, perhaps through a read error. The chain is built from TRBV10-3 and TRBJ1-1, with D unclear. The germline V gene has CDR1 ENHRY and CDR2 SYGVKD. The CDR3 has 15 residues. The CDR3, as DNA: TGTGCCATCAGTGAGGGGAGACGCCTGAACTCTGAAGCTTTCTTT. Amino acids: CAISEGRRLNSEAFF.

V and J are TRBV10-3 and TRBJ2-5, with D perhaps matching TRBD1 (5 bases). This CDR3 is built from 12 residues. Trimming removed 10 bases from V and 4 bases from J, with 13 bases in between. The V gene's germline CDR1 is ENHRY and CDR2 SYGVKD. This chain's CDR3 is CATRGAGETQYF. CDR3 bases: TGTGCCACTCGTGGGGCCGGAGAGACCCAGTACTTC.

J is TRBJ1-1 and V is TRBV7-2; D gene ambiguous. V was pared by 2 bases and J by 1 base, with 11 bases between. CDR1 is SGHTA and CDR2 is FQGNSA in the germline V gene. The CDR3 extends over 15 amino acids. CDR3 sequence reads: CASSLIGDPNTEAFF. The CDR3 nucleotides are TGTGCCAGCAGCTTAATTGGGGATCCGAACACTGAAGCTTTCTTT.

This clone was observed a single time. J is TRBJ2-1 and V is TRBV27; 7 bases are shared with TRBD1. Germline loops: CDR1 MNHEY, CDR2 SMNVEV (reference sequence). Germline trimming cut 8 bases from V and 7 bases from J; bases unmatched to any gene: 11. The length of the CDR3 is 14 residues. The CDR3 here is CASSSRGQGNEQFF. CDR3 DNA sequence: TGTGCCAGCTCATCGAGGGGGCAGGGGAATGAGCAGTTCTTC.

The gene calls are TRBV4-1 and TRBJ2-3, with D perhaps matching TRBD1 or TRBD2 (5 bases each). Between the trimmed V and J ends, which lost 4 bases and 9 bases, there was a span of 11 bases. The CDR3 extends over 12 amino acids. Per the germline V gene, CDR1 is MGHRA and CDR2 is YSYEKL. The CDR3 protein is CASSLGVSTQYF. The CDR3 nucleotides are TGCGCCAGCAGCCTGGGGGTTTCGACGCAGTATTTT.

The chain links TRBV7-9 to TRBJ1-1, with D perhaps TRBD1 (5 bases). The V gene lost 7 bases and the J gene lost 1 base, with 19 bases spanning the gap. The CDR3 sequence is 16 residues long. Germline CDR1 is SEHNR and CDR2 is FQNEAQ (reference sequence). CDR3 DNA: TGTGCCAGCACCGTTCGGGGTGGGACCTCGAACACTGAAGCTTTCTTT. The encoded protein is CASTVRGGTSNTEAFF.

V is TRBV7-9 and J is TRBJ2-6; no definite D call. The CDR3 is 14 amino acids. Trimming removed 8 bases from V and 0 bases from J, with 8 bases in between. Germline V gives CDR1 SEHNR, CDR2 FQNEAQ (reference sequence). The CDR3, as DNA: TGTGCCAGCCGGCAGAGCTCTGGGGCCAACGTCCTGACTTTC. It encodes CASRQSSGANVLTF. Complete variable domain (other parts from reference TRBV7-9 and TRBJ2-6): DTGVSQNPRHKITKRGQNVTFRCDPISEHNRLYWYRQTLGQGPEFLTYFQNEAQLEKSRLLSDRFSAERPKGSFSTLEIQRTEQGDSAMYLCASRQSSGANVLTFGAGSRLTVL.

The chain is built from TRBV4-3 and TRBJ1-2; D uncertain. Per the germline V gene, CDR1 is LGHNA and CDR2 is YSLEER. V shed 5 bases and J shed 6 bases, with 19 bases lying between them. The CDR3 covers 15 residues. The CDR3 sequence: CASSAKTANLDGYTF. Written as DNA, the CDR3 is TGCGCCAGCAGCGCGAAGACGGCCAACTTGGATGGCTACACCTTC.

The V gene is TRBV6-6, the J gene TRBJ2-7; possible D gene TRBD1, 6 bases. The CDR3 extends over 14 amino acids. V lost 7 bases and J 3 bases, leaving 16 bases between the germline ends. Germline-derived CDR1 and CDR2 are MNHNY and SVGAGI (reference sequence). The DNA of the CDR3 is TGTGCCAGCACCGCGGACAGAATCTACTACGAGCAGTACTTC. It yields the protein CASTADRIYYEQYF.

The rearrangement uses TRBV7-2 and TRBJ2-1, with 8 bases matching TRBD1. In germline, CDR1 is SGHTA, CDR2 FQGNSA. This CDR3 is built from 14 residues. Trimming removed 3 bases from V and 5 bases from J; junction bases left unmatched: 3. The CDR3 loop is CASSFQGANNEQFF. The CDR3 nucleotides are TGTGCCAGCAGCTTCCAGGGGGCGAACAATGAGCAGTTCTTC.

The chain has TRBV2 and TRBJ2-3; 8 nucleotides line up with TRBD2. Germline assignment: CDR1 SNHLY and CDR2 FYNNEI. The V gene end was trimmed by 5 bases and the J gene end by 0 bases; junction bases not matched to a gene: 7. The CDR3 is made up of 16 amino acids. The CDR3 is CASSKRAGGSTDTQYF. CDR3 DNA sequence: TGTGCCAGCAGTAAGAGGGCGGGGGGTAGCACAGATACGCAGTATTTT.

The chain joins TRBV5-1 to TRBJ2-4; D gene ambiguous. Germline loops: CDR1 SGHRS, CDR2 YFSETQ. V was trimmed by 4 bases and J by 7 bases, leaving 18 bases between them. The CDR3 is 15 amino acids. CDR3 coding DNA: TGCGCCAGCAGCCTAGTTGATCCAGACAAGAACATTCAGTACTTC. It translates to CASSLVDPDKNIQYF.